The rows below give T cell receptor beta chains drawn from one sample of a study of shared clonotypes between healthy human individuals. Profiled with immunoSEQ multiplex PCR; TCRdb holds only in-frame clones, not every one. Of hundreds of thousands of clones detected, around 77% appear once; the ten largest clones hold 12%. Sample: PBMCs. These receptor sequences come from a middle-aged woman in good health. Some clones in this sample may be carry-over from other donors' samples. CDR3s include the opening cysteine and the closing phenylalanine or tryptophan. Each record gives: D gene, clone size, J gene, V gene, CDR3 DNA, CDR3 protein. D genes are given only for firm matches. Expanded clones are given a class, and other clones once, few, many or no size at all.

D: -; size: -; J: TRBJ2-3; V: TRBV7-9; DNA: TGTGCCAGCAGCTTAGTAGTTTCTAGCGTTGGCACAGATACGCAGTATTTT; CDR3: CASSLVVSSVGTDTQYF
D: TRBD1; size: once; J: TRBJ2-1; V: TRBV7-9; DNA: TGTGCCAGCACCCGGACAGGGTCGGACAATGAGCAGTTCTTC; CDR3: CASTRTGSDNEQFF
D: -; size: -; J: TRBJ2-7; V: TRBV5-1; DNA: TGCGCCAGCAGCTTCGACCCGAGCAGCTCCTACGAGCAGTACTTC; CDR3: CASSFDPSSSYEQYF
D: -; size: once; J: TRBJ2-7; V: TRBV28; DNA: TGTGCCAGCAGTCGGACCTATACCTACGAGCAGTACTTC; CDR3: CASSRTYTYEQYF
D: -; size: -; J: TRBJ2-2; V: TRBV27; DNA: TGTGCCAGCAGTTCTGGAGGATACACCGGGGAGCTGTTTTTT; CDR3: CASSSGGYTGELFF
D: -; size: -; J: TRBJ2-7; V: TRBV19; DNA: TGTGCCAGTAGTATGCTAGTCTCCCACGAGCAGTACTTC; CDR3: CASSMLVSHEQYF
D: -; size: -; J: TRBJ1-5; V: TRBV30; DNA: TGTGCCTGGGGCAAAGGAGATTATAGCAATCAGCCCCAGCATTTT; CDR3: CAWGKGDYSNQPQHF
D: TRBD1; size: -; J: TRBJ2-2; V: TRBV6-6; DNA: TGTGCCAGCAGTTACTCGACAGGGCCTGGGGAGCTGTTTTTT; CDR3: CASSYSTGPGELFF
D: -; size: -; J: TRBJ1-1; V: TRBV18; DNA: TGTGCCAGCTCACCACCTTCCGTGAACACTGAAGCTTTCTTT; CDR3: CASSPPSVNTEAFF
D: -; size: -; J: TRBJ1-1; V: TRBV11-2; DNA: TGTGCCAGCAGCGCCCAACCAGGGACGGTGAACACTGAAGCTTTCTTT; CDR3: CASSAQPGTVNTEAFF
D: TRBD2; size: -; J: TRBJ2-2; V: TRBV7-9; DNA: TGTGCCAGCAGCCAACGCGGGGGAGAAACCGGGGAGCTGTTTTTT; CDR3: CASSQRGGETGELFF
D: TRBD2; size: -; J: TRBJ2-2; V: TRBV7-3; DNA: TGTGCCAGCGGGGGAGCGGGAGGGCCCGACACCGGGGAGCTGTTTTTT; CDR3: CASGGAGGPDTGELFF
D: TRBD1; size: -; J: TRBJ2-7; V: TRBV5-1; DNA: TGCGCCAGCAGCCGTGGGACAGGGGGCGACGAGCAGTACTTC; CDR3: CASSRGTGGDEQYF
D: -; size: few; J: TRBJ1-1; V: TRBV19; DNA: TGTGCCAGTACCGAACCCGGAGGGTCGAACACTGAAGCTTTCTTT; CDR3: CASTEPGGSNTEAFF
D: -; size: -; J: TRBJ1-2; V: TRBV20-1; DNA: TGCAGTGCTAGCGGGTATGGCGGCTACACCTTC; CDR3: CSASGYGGYTF
D: TRBD2; size: -; J: TRBJ2-5; V: TRBV7-8; DNA: TGTGCCAGCAGCCTAATTACTCTAGCGGGACAAGAGACCCAGTACTTC; CDR3: CASSLITLAGQETQYF
D: TRBD1; size: -; J: TRBJ2-5; V: TRBV28; DNA: TGTGCCAGCAGGAGGACAGGGCAAGAGACCCAGTACTTC; CDR3: CASRRTGQETQYF
D: -; size: -; J: TRBJ1-3; V: TRBV7-9; DNA: TGTGCCAGCAGTTCTATTCTTGGAAACACCATATATTTT; CDR3: CASSSILGNTIYF
D: -; size: -; J: TRBJ1-2; V: TRBV28; DNA: TGTGCCAGCAGTCCCAGCATTAGGAACTATGGCTACACCTTC; CDR3: CASSPSIRNYGYTF
D: -; size: -; J: TRBJ2-7; V: TRBV18; DNA: TGTGCCAGCTCACCGAACAGCTACGAGCAGTACTTC; CDR3: CASSPNSYEQYF
D: TRBD1; size: -; J: TRBJ1-1; V: TRBV28; DNA: TGTGCCAGCAGTTCTCCAGGGGGCTGGGACACTGAAGCTTTCTTT; CDR3: CASSSPGGWDTEAFF
D: -; size: once; J: TRBJ1-1; V: TRBV28; DNA: TGTGCCAGCAGACCACCAGGGTTGGTCCCTGAAGCTTTCTTT; CDR3: CASRPPGLVPEAFF
D: -; size: -; J: TRBJ1-1; V: TRBV5-1; DNA: TGCGCCAGCAGCTTCAGGACTATGAACACTGAAGCTTTCTTT; CDR3: CASSFRTMNTEAFF
D: -; size: -; J: TRBJ2-5; V: TRBV11-2; DNA: TGTGCCAGCAGCTTAGATCGGGGGCGCCAAGAGACCCAGTACTTC; CDR3: CASSLDRGRQETQYF
D: -; size: few; J: TRBJ2-1; V: TRBV7-3; DNA: TGTGCCAGCAGCTTGGAGTTTTCGAATGAGCAGTTCTTC; CDR3: CASSLEFSNEQFF
D: -; size: -; J: TRBJ1-5; V: TRBV19; DNA: TGTGCCAGTAAGGCAGGACAATGGCAGCCCCAGCATTTT; CDR3: CASKAGQWQPQHF
D: -; size: many; J: TRBJ2-3; V: TRBV7-9; DNA: TGTGCCAGCAGCTTAGTGCCGGGAGTAGGGTCAGATACGCAGTATTTT; CDR3: CASSLVPGVGSDTQYF
D: -; size: -; J: TRBJ2-3; V: TRBV4-3; DNA: TGCGCCAGCAGCCTGAGCGGAGGCGGGGGCACAGATACGCAGTATTTT; CDR3: CASSLSGGGGTDTQYF
D: -; size: -; J: TRBJ1-3; V: TRBV27; DNA: TGTGCCAGCAGTTCCAACACTCTAGGCTCTGGAAACACCATATATTTT; CDR3: CASSSNTLGSGNTIYF
D: -; size: -; J: TRBJ2-7; V: TRBV28; DNA: TGTGCCAGCAGCACCTTCGCCGCCCCATCCTACGAGCAGTACTTC; CDR3: CASSTFAAPSYEQYF
D: TRBD2; size: once; J: TRBJ2-1; V: TRBV18; DNA: TGTGCCAGCTCACTCCCGACTAGCGGGAGCTCCTACAATGAGCAGTTCTTC; CDR3: CASSLPTSGSSYNEQFF
D: -; size: -; J: TRBJ2-7; V: TRBV7-9; DNA: TGTGCCAGCACCCGAGGGGACCTCTCTGGCCCCTACGAGCAGTACTTC; CDR3: CASTRGDLSGPYEQYF
D: -; size: -; J: TRBJ2-2; V: TRBV2; DNA: TGTGCCAGCAGGAAAGGGAAGAACACCGGGGAGCTGTTTTTT; CDR3: CASRKGKNTGELFF